These T cell receptor beta chains were read from a single sample in a study of cytomegalovirus exposure and HLA in healthy donors. This table comes from immunoSEQ multiplex PCR, and its TCRdb copy is limited to in-frame clones, with some not included. The sample gives around 140,000 clones, around 79% of which show up once; more than 1.1% is in the top ten. Material for sequencing was PBMCs. The receptors here all came from a woman aged 40 to 50 in good health and CMV-seronegative. The CDR3 runs from the conserved cysteine through the conserved F or W. Each record gives: V gene, J gene, clone size, D gene, CDR3 protein, CDR3 DNA. The D gene is left open where the match is weak. Not all rows give a size; the values are once, few, many and, for expanded clones, a class.

V gene: TRBV28
J gene: TRBJ2-7
clone size: NA
D gene: NA
CDR3 protein: CASSRDQVGYEQYF
CDR3 DNA: TGTGCCAGCAGCCGTGACCAGGTTGGGTACGAGCAGTACTTC

V gene: TRBV2
J gene: TRBJ2-1
clone size: NA
D gene: NA
CDR3 protein: CASKIPDSRSNEQFF
CDR3 DNA: TGTGCCAGCAAGATACCTGACAGTAGATCGAACGAGCAGTTCTTC

V gene: TRBV12-5
J gene: TRBJ1-4
clone size: NA
D gene: TRBD1
CDR3 protein: CASGLATGVFNEKLFF
CDR3 DNA: TGTGCTAGTGGTTTGGCCACAGGGGTGTTTAATGAAAAACTGTTTTTT

V gene: TRBV19
J gene: TRBJ1-6
clone size: NA
D gene: TRBD1
CDR3 protein: CASTPRRGQGPYNSPLHF
CDR3 DNA: TGTGCCAGTACTCCCCGACGGGGACAGGGCCCCTATAATTCACCCCTCCACTTT

V gene: TRBV12-2
J gene: TRBJ1-6
clone size: once
D gene: NA
CDR3 protein: CASRLRAGGPPNSPLHF
CDR3 DNA: TGTGCAAGTCGCTTAAGGGCAGGGGGACCCCCAAATTCACCCCTCCACTTT

V gene: TRBV29-1
J gene: TRBJ2-1
clone size: NA
D gene: TRBD2
CDR3 protein: CSAKTSGRGVGEQFF
CDR3 DNA: TGCAGCGCAAAGACTAGCGGACGGGGAGTGGGTGAGCAGTTCTTC

V gene: TRBV2
J gene: TRBJ2-7
clone size: NA
D gene: TRBD1
CDR3 protein: CASGQAYEQYF
CDR3 DNA: TGTGCCAGCGGACAGGCCTACGAGCAGTACTTC

V gene: TRBV5-6
J gene: TRBJ2-7
clone size: NA
D gene: TRBD1
CDR3 protein: CASSSGWDRVNEQYF
CDR3 DNA: TGTGCCAGCAGCTCCGGGTGGGACAGGGTAAACGAGCAGTACTTC

V gene: TRBV5-1
J gene: TRBJ1-4
clone size: few
D gene: NA
CDR3 protein: CASSLTGNEKLFF
CDR3 DNA: TGCGCCAGCAGCTTGACAGGGAATGAAAAACTGTTTTTT

V gene: TRBV6-5
J gene: TRBJ2-7
clone size: NA
D gene: TRBD2
CDR3 protein: CASSYRGGATYEQYF
CDR3 DNA: TGTGCCAGCAGTTACCGCGGGGGGGCCACTTACGAGCAGTACTTC

V gene: TRBV2
J gene: TRBJ2-7
clone size: NA
D gene: TRBD2
CDR3 protein: CASSFPWTSGGYEQYF
CDR3 DNA: TGTGCCAGCAGTTTCCCGTGGACTAGCGGGGGGTACGAGCAGTACTTC

V gene: TRBV29-1
J gene: TRBJ1-5
clone size: NA
D gene: NA
CDR3 protein: CSVGGTQPQHF
CDR3 DNA: TGCAGCGTGGGGGGGACACAGCCCCAGCATTTT

V gene: TRBV10-3
J gene: TRBJ1-5
clone size: few
D gene: NA
CDR3 protein: CAISESAGNQPQHF
CDR3 DNA: TGTGCCATCAGTGAGTCAGCAGGGAATCAGCCCCAGCATTTT

V gene: TRBV5-4
J gene: TRBJ2-5
clone size: NA
D gene: TRBD2
CDR3 protein: CASSLYLAGGAETQYF
CDR3 DNA: TGTGCCAGCAGCTTGTACCTAGCGGGGGGGGCCGAGACCCAGTACTTC

V gene: TRBV2
J gene: TRBJ1-6
clone size: once
D gene: NA
CDR3 protein: CASSEEIPGKNSPLHF
CDR3 DNA: TGTGCCAGCAGTGAAGAGATTCCGGGGAAAAATTCACCCCTCCACTTT

V gene: TRBV2
J gene: TRBJ1-2
clone size: NA
D gene: TRBD1
CDR3 protein: CATTLGQGAHGYTF
CDR3 DNA: TGTGCCACCACTTTAGGGCAGGGGGCACATGGCTACACCTTC

V gene: TRBV7-9
J gene: TRBJ1-4
clone size: NA
D gene: NA
CDR3 protein: CASIGGFRSANEKLFF
CDR3 DNA: TGTGCCAGCATTGGGGGCTTCAGGTCGGCTAATGAAAAACTGTTTTTT

V gene: TRBV2
J gene: TRBJ1-5
clone size: few
D gene: TRBD1
CDR3 protein: CASSAGTGRGNQPQHF
CDR3 DNA: TGTGCCAGCAGCGCCGGGACAGGGAGAGGCAATCAGCCCCAGCATTTT

V gene: TRBV7-3
J gene: TRBJ1-1
clone size: NA
D gene: NA
CDR3 protein: CASSLSAQTEAFF
CDR3 DNA: TGTGCCAGCAGCTTATCTGCACAGACTGAAGCTTTCTTT

V gene: TRBV15
J gene: TRBJ2-7
clone size: NA
D gene: NA
CDR3 protein: CATSTNRGAVGEQYF
CDR3 DNA: TGTGCCACCAGCACGAACCGGGGGGCAGTTGGAGAGCAGTACTTC

V gene: TRBV12-5
J gene: TRBJ1-6
clone size: NA
D gene: TRBD1
CDR3 protein: CASGYGQGANSPLHF
CDR3 DNA: TGTGCTAGTGGATACGGACAGGGGGCAAATTCACCCCTCCACTTT

V gene: TRBV6-5
J gene: TRBJ2-5
clone size: NA
D gene: NA
CDR3 protein: CASSYEETQYF
CDR3 DNA: TGTGCCAGCAGTTACGAGGAGACCCAGTACTTC

V gene: TRBV27
J gene: TRBJ2-2
clone size: NA
D gene: TRBD2
CDR3 protein: CASTEIWGGTGELFF
CDR3 DNA: TGTGCCAGCACCGAGATCTGGGGGGGGACCGGGGAGCTGTTTTTT